Presented here are 19 T cell receptor beta chains from one specimen sequenced in a study of blood T cell repertoires in COVID-19. The assay was immunoSEQ multiplex PCR, and TCRdb's table has in-frame clones only and misses some. The repertoire holds around 94,000 clones, with approximately 86% as singletons. The specimen was peripheral blood. These receptors originate from an elderly man with acute or convalescent COVID-19.

The chain joins TRBV5-1 to TRBJ1-1; D gene ambiguous. The CDR3 has 13 residues. Per the germline V gene, CDR1 is SGHRS and CDR2 is YFSETQ. V was cut by 0 bases and J by 1 base, with 4 bases left in between. CDR3 sequence (DNA): TGCGCCAGCAGCTTGGCCGGGAACACTGAAGCTTTCTTT. This encodes CASSLAGNTEAFF.

The V call is TRBV5-1, the J call TRBJ1-2, with TRBD1 identical over 7 bases. V was pared by 0 bases and J by 9 bases, with 5 bases of the junction left unmatched. The length of the CDR3 is 13 residues. Germline CDR1 SGHRS, CDR2 YFSETQ. The CDR3 loop reads CASSLVAGGSYTF. The DNA for the CDR3 is TGCGCCAGCAGCTTGGTGGCAGGGGGAAGCTACACCTTC. The full variable domain, completed using reference TRBV5-1 and TRBJ1-2, is KAGVTQTPRYLIKTRGQQVTLSCSPISGHRSVSWYQQTPGQGLQFLFEYFSETQRNKGNFPGRFSGRQFSNSRSEMNVSTLELGDSALYLCASSLVAGGSYTFGSGTRLTVV.

The chain recombines TRBV19 with TRBJ1-6, with D possibly being TRBD1 (6 bases). The germline V gene has CDR1 LNHDA and CDR2 SQIVND (reference sequence). This CDR3 contains 17 residues. The V end was cut by 3 bases, the J end by 6 bases, with 18 bases between. CDR3 sequence: CASSISAGAASNSPLHF. The DNA for the CDR3 is TGTGCCAGTAGTATCTCGGCAGGGGCCGCCTCTAATTCACCCCTCCACTTT.

This chain uses TRBV24-1 with TRBJ1-3; a weak D match, TRBD1 (5 bases). CDR3 size: 14 residues. V lost 9 bases and J 0 bases, leaving 11 bases between the germline ends. Germline CDR1 and CDR2: KGHDR and SFDVKD. The CDR3 DNA sequence: TGTGCCACCGCCGACAGCTACTCTGGAAACACCATATATTTT. Translation: CATADSYSGNTIYF.

The chain recombines TRBV10-1 with TRBJ2-1; 8 nucleotides line up with TRBD2. J gave up 8 bases and V 4 bases, and 7 bases lay outside the gene matches. Germline V gives CDR1 WNHNN, CDR2 SYGVQD (reference sequence). The CDR3 has 14 amino acids. CDR3 sequence: CASSVSGSPHEQFF. CDR3 coding DNA: TGCGCCAGCAGTGTAAGCGGGAGTCCCCATGAGCAGTTCTTC.

This clone appeared once. The genes are TRBV5-4 and TRBJ1-2; D not certain. The CDR3 contains 14 residues. V was cut by 4 bases and J by 2 bases, with 12 bases left in between. CDR1 is SGHNT and CDR2 is YYREEE in the germline V gene (reference sequence). The DNA of the CDR3 is TGTGCCAGCAGCCCCCCGGGAGGGAACTATGGCTACACCTTC. Protein sequence: CASSPPGGNYGYTF. The whole variable domain, filled in from reference TRBV5-4 and TRBJ1-2, reads ETGVTQSPTHLIKTRGQQVTLRCSSQSGHNTVSWYQQALGQGPQFIFQYYREEENGRGNFPPRFSGLQFPNYSSELNVNALELDDSALYLCASSPPGGNYGYTFGSGTRLTVV.

This rearrangement joins TRBV11-2 to TRBJ2-2; D might be TRBD1 (7 bases). The CDR3 is 18 residues long. Trimming left V 5 bases short and J 6 bases short, with 25 bases between. Per the germline V gene, CDR1 is SGHAT and CDR2 is FQNNGV. The CDR3 here is CASSPRDSRSTSPGELFF. CDR3 DNA sequence: TGTGCCAGCAGCCCCCGGGACAGCCGCTCTACTAGCCCCGGGGAGCTGTTTTTT.

V usage is TRBV19 and J usage is TRBJ1-6; a possible D gene is TRBD1 (5 bases). The CDR3 sequence is 13 residues long. V was pared by 8 bases and J by 8 bases, with 13 bases between. CDR1 is LNHDA, CDR2 SQIVND, per germline (reference sequence). The chain's CDR3 is CASADTWDSPLHF. CDR3 in DNA: TGTGCCAGTGCGGACACCTGGGATTCACCCCTCCACTTT.

V is TRBV11-3 and J is TRBJ1-6; 9 bases are a match to TRBD1. The CDR3 runs 14 residues. V lost 5 bases and J lost 9; bases outside the gene matches: 5. From germline, CDR1 is SGHNT and CDR2 YENEEA. The CDR3 coding sequence is TGTGCCAGCAGCCGGACAGGGGATGGTTCACCCCTCCACTTT. Its translation: CASSRTGDGSPLHF. Full variable domain (remainder filled in from reference TRBV11-3 and TRBJ1-6): EAGVVQSPRYKIIEKKQPVAFWCNPISGHNTLYWYLQNLGQGPELLIRYENEEAVDDSQLPKDRFSAERLKGVDSTLKIQPAELGDSAVYLCASSRTGDGSPLHFGNGTRLTVT.

The V and J genes are TRBV11-3 and TRBJ1-2; D remains unclear. With 5 bases removed from V and 10 bases from J, the gap between germline ends came to 14 bases. This CDR3 has 12 amino acids. CDR1 and CDR2 (germline): SGHNT, YENEEA. CDR3 residues: CASSARGVDYTF. The CDR3 nucleotides read TGTGCCAGCAGCGCCCGCGGGGTGGACTACACCTTC.

The gene calls are TRBV3-1 (or the pseudogene TRBV3-2) and TRBJ1-2; D not certain. The CDR3 covers 14 residues. V was shortened by 0 bases and J by 4 bases, with 9 bases between the two germline ends. Germline V gene data show CDR1 as LGHDT and CDR2 as YNNKEL (reference sequence). The CDR3: CASSQDLWSYGYTF. CDR3 nucleotide sequence: TGTGCCAGCAGCCAAGATCTATGGAGCTATGGCTACACCTTC.

This clone has only a few counts. V and J are TRBV7-3 and TRBJ2-1, with TRBD2 as a possible D gene (6 bases). The germline V and J ends were trimmed by 1 base and 8 bases, with 15 bases remaining between them. Germline-derived CDR1 and CDR2 are SGHTA and FQGTGA. This CDR3 is built from 15 residues. CDR3 nucleotide sequence: TGTGCCAGCAGCTTAAGCCCGGGAGTGGGCTATGAGCAGTTCTTC. Translated: CASSLSPGVGYEQFF.

V usage is TRBV7-2 and J usage is TRBJ2-5; 14 nucleotides match TRBD2. Germline V gene sequence: CDR1 SGHTA, CDR2 FQGNSA. Unmatched junction bases numbered 6, after V lost 4 bases and J lost 5 bases. The CDR3 sequence is 16 residues long. In nucleotides, the CDR3 is TGTGCCAGCAGCTCCCAGGGACTAGCGGGGGACGAGACCCAGTACTTC. Protein product: CASSSQGLAGDETQYF.

This clone was observed once. The CDR3 DNA sequence: TGCGCCAGCAGCTTGAGAGTCGACAATGAGCAGTTCTTC. Encoded protein: CASSLRVDNEQFF. The chain carries TRBV5-1 and TRBJ2-1; D is unclear. Germline CDR1 is SGHRS and CDR2 is YFSETQ. There are 13 residues in the CDR3. V lost 1 base to trimming and J lost 5 bases, with 7 bases between them.

The CDR3 sequence is CASSLATEYNEQFF. CDR3 bases: TGCGCCAGCAGCTTGGCTACAGAATACAATGAGCAGTTCTTC. This chain connects TRBV5-1 to TRBJ2-1, with D unresolved. With 0 bases removed from V and 4 bases from J, the gap between germline ends came to 8 bases. The CDR3 extends over 14 amino acids. Germline V gene data show CDR1 as SGHRS and CDR2 as YFSETQ. The full variable domain, with the rest looked up from reference TRBV5-1 and TRBJ2-1, is KAGVTQTPRYLIKTRGQQVTLSCSPISGHRSVSWYQQTPGQGLQFLFEYFSETQRNKGNFPGRFSGRQFSNSRSEMNVSTLELGDSALYLCASSLATEYNEQFFGPGTRLTVL.

This clone was recorded once. The rearrangement links TRBV28 to TRBJ2-7, with TRBD1 as a possible D gene (5 bases). This CDR3 has 11 residues. The germline CDR1 and CDR2 sequences are MDHEN and SYDVKM. V gave up 10 bases and J gave up 3 bases, with 10 bases separating them. The CDR3 spells CATSTDYEQYF. CDR3 nucleotide sequence: TGTGCCACTTCGACAGACTACGAGCAGTACTTC.

The sample holds a few counts of this clone. V gene TRBV2 combines with J gene TRBJ2-2; the match to TRBD2 covers 15 bases. CDR1 and CDR2 from the germline V gene are SNHLY and FYNNEI. V lost 6 bases to trimming and J lost 6 bases; unmatched junction nucleotides: 5. The CDR3 sequence is 16 residues long. The CDR3 loop reads CASRPGLAGGAGELFF. CDR3 DNA sequence: TGTGCCAGCAGGCCGGGACTAGCGGGAGGAGCCGGGGAGCTGTTTTTT.

The V and J genes are TRBV5-1 and TRBJ1-2; D is possibly TRBD1 (5 bases). The CDR3 is 14 residues long. V lost 0 bases to trimming and J lost 5 bases, with 11 bases between them. Germline CDR1 SGHRS, CDR2 YFSETQ. The CDR3 DNA reads TGCGCCAGCAGCTTGGAAGGGGCCTCATATGGCTACACCTTC. Residues: CASSLEGASYGYTF.

Remarks on this clone: The same CDR3 also results from other DNA sequences found in this sample. This rearrangement joins TRBV7-9 to TRBJ2-7, with 8 bases matching TRBD1. CDR1 and CDR2 from the germline V gene are SEHNR and FQNEAQ (reference sequence). The CDR3 loop spans 13 amino acids. J was trimmed by 3 bases and V by 4 bases; bases with no gene match: 2. The CDR3 coding sequence is TGTGCCAGCAGCTCAACAGGGGGCTACGAGCAGTACTTC. Translation: CASSSTGGYEQYF.